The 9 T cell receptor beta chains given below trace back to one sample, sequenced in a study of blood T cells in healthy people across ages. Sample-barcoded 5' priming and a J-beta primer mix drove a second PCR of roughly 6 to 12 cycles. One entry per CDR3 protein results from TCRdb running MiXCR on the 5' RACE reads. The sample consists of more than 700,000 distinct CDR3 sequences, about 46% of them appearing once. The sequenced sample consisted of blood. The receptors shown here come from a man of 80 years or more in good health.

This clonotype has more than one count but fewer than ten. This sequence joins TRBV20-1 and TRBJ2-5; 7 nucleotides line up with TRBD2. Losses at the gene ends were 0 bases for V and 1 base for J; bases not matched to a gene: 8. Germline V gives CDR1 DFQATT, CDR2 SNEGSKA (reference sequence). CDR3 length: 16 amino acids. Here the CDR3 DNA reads TGCAGTGCTAGAGATGTTGAAGCGGGAACCCAAGAGACCCAGTACTTC. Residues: CSARDVEAGTQETQYF.

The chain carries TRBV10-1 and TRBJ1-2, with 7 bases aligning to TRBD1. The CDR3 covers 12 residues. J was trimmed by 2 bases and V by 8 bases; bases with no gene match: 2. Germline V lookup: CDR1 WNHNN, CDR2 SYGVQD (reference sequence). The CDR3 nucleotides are TGCGCCAGCCCGGGACAGAACTATGGCTACACCTTC. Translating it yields CASPGQNYGYTF.

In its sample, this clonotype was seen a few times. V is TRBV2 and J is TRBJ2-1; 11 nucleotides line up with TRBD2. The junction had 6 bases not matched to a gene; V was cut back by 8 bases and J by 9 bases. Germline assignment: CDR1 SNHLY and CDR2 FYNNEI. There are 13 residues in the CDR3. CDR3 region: CASVSGRAPEQFF. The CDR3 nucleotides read TGTGCCAGCGTTAGCGGGAGGGCCCCTGAGCAGTTCTTC.

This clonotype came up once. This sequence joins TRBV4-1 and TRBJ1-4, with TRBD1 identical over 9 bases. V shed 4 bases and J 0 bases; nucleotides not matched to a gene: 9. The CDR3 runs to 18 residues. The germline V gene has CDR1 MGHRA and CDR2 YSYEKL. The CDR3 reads CASSRAGTGLSTNEKLFF. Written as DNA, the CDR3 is TGCGCCAGCAGCCGCGCCGGGACAGGGCTATCAACTAATGAAAAACTGTTTTTT.

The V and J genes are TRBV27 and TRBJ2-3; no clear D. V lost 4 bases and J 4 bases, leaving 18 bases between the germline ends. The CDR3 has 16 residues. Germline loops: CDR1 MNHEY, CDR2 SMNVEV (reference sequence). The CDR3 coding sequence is TGTGCCAGCAGTTCATCGGGCCCCTACTCGCCAGATACGCAGTATTTT. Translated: CASSSSGPYSPDTQYF.

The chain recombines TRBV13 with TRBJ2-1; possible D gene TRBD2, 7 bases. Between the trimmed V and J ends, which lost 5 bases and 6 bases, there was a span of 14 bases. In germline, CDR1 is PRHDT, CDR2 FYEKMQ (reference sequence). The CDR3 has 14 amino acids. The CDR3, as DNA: TGTGCCAGCAGCCGCGGGGGCGAAGTCAATGAGCAGTTCTTC. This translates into CASSRGGEVNEQFF.

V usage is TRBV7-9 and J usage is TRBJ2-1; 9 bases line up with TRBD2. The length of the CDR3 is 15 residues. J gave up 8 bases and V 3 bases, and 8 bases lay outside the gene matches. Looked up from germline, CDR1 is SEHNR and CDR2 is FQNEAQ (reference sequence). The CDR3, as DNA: TGTGCCAGCAGCTTGGGAGCGGGAGGCCGACATGAGCAGTTCTTC. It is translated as CASSLGAGGRHEQFF.

The DNA of the CDR3 is TGTGCCAGCAGCGATGAAATTACAGGATTCTATGGCTACACCTTC. Translating it yields CASSDEITGFYGYTF. The chain combines TRBV7-9 with TRBJ1-2, with D tentatively TRBD1 (5 bases). Trimming removed 5 bases at V and 4 bases at J, with 17 bases between. Germline V CDR1 and CDR2: SEHNR, FQNEAQ (reference sequence). The CDR3 totals 15 residues.

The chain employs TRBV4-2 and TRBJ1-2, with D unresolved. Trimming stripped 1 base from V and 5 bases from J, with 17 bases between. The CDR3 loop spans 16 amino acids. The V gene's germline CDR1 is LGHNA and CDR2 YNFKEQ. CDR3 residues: CASSQVGIGSQYGYTF. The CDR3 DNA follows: TGTGCCAGCAGCCAAGTTGGGATTGGGTCTCAATATGGCTACACCTTC.